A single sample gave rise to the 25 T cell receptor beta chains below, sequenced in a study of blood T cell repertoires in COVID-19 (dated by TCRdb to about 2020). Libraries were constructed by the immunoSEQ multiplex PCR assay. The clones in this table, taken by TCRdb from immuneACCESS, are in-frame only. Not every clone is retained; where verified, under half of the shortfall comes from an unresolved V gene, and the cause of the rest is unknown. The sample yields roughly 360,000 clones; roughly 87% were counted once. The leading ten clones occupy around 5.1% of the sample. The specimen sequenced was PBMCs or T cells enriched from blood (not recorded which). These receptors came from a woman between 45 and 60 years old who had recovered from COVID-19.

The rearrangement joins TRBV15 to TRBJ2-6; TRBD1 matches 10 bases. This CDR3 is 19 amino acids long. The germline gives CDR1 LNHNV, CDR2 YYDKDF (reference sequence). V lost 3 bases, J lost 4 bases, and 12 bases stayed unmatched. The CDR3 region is CATSRLRTGQGTGANVLTF. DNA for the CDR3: TGTGCCACCAGCAGGCTACGCACGGGACAGGGGACCGGGGCCAACGTCCTGACTTTC.

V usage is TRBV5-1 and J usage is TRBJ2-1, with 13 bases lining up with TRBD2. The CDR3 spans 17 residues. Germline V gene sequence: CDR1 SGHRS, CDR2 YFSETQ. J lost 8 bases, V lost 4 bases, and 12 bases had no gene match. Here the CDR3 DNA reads TGCGCCAGCAGCAAGCGAGGACTAGCGGGGGATTTGGATGAGCAGTTCTTC. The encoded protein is CASSKRGLAGDLDEQFF.

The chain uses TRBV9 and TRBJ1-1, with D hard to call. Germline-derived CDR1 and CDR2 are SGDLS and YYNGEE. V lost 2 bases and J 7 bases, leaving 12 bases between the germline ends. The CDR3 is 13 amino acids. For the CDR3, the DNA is TGTGCCAGCAGCGTTACGGGGTTCGGTGAAGCTTTCTTT. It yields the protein CASSVTGFGEAFF. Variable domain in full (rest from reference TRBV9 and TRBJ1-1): DSGVTQTPKHLITATGQRVTLRCSPRSGDLSVYWYQQSLDQGLQFLIQYYNGEERAKGNILERFSAQQFPDLHSELNLSSLELGDSALYFCASSVTGFGEAFFGQGTRLTVV.

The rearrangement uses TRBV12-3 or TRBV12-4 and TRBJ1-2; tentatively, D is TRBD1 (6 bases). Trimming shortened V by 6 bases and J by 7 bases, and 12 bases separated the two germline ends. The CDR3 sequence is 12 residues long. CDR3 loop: CASRTTGSGYTF. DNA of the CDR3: TGTGCCAGCAGGACCACAGGGAGTGGCTACACCTTC.

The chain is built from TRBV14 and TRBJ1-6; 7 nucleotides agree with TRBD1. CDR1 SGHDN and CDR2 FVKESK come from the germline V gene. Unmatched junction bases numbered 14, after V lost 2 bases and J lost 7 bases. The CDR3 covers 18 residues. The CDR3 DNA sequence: TGTGCCAGCAGCCAACTTGCTTTGGCAGGGGGAACGAATTCACCCCTCCACTTT. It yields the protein CASSQLALAGGTNSPLHF. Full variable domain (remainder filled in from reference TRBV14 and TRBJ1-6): EAGVTQFPSHSVIEKGQTVTLRCDPISGHDNLYWYRRVMGKEIKFLLHFVKESKQDESGMPNNRFLAERTGGTYSTLKVQPAELEDSGVYFCASSQLALAGGTNSPLHFGNGTRLTVT.

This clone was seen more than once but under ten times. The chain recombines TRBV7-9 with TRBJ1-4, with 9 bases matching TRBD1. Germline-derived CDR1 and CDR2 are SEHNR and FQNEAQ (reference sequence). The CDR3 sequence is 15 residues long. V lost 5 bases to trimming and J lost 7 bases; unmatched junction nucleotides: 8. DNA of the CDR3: TGTGCCAGCAGCGCCCTGCCGACAGGGGGTGAAAAACTGTTTTTT. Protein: CASSALPTGGEKLFF.

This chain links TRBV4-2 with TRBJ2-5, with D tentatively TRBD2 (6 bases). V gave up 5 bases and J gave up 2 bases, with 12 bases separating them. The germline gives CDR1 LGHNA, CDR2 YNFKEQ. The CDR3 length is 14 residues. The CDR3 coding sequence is TGTGCCAGCAGCGGACCCGGGACTCAAGAGACCCAGTACTTC. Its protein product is CASSGPGTQETQYF.

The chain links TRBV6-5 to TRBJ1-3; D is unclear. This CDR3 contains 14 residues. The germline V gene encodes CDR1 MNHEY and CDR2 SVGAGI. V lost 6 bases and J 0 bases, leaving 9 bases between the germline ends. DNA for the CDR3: TGTGCCAGCAGCGCAGTACACTCTGGAAACACCATATATTTT. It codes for CASSAVHSGNTIYF.

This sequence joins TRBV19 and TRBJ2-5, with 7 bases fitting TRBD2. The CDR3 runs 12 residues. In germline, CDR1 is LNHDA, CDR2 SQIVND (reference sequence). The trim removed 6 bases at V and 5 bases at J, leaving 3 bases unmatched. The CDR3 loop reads CASSGGLETQYF. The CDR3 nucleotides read TGTGCCAGTAGCGGGGGGTTGGAGACCCAGTACTTC.

Here the CDR3 reads CASSVNRNSPLHF. CDR3 nucleotides: TGTGCCAGCTCAGTGAACAGGAATTCACCCCTCCACTTT. The genes are TRBV18 and TRBJ1-6, with D possibly being TRBD1 (5 bases). Trimming shortened V by 5 bases and J by 7 bases, and 9 bases separated the two germline ends. Germline values: CDR1 KGHSH, CDR2 LQKENI. The CDR3 sequence is 13 residues long.

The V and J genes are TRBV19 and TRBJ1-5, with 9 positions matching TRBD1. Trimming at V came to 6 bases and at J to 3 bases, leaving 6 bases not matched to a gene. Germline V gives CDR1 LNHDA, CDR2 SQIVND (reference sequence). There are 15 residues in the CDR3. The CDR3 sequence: CASREQGAINQPQHF. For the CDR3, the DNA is TGTGCCAGTAGGGAACAGGGGGCGATCAATCAGCCCCAGCATTTT. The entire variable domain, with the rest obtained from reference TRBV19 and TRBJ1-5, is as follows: DGGITQSPKYLFRKEGQNVTLSCEQNLNHDAMYWYRQDPGQGLRLIYYSQIVNDFQKGDIAEGYSVSREKKESFPLTVTSAQKNPTAFYLCASREQGAINQPQHFGDGTRLSIL.

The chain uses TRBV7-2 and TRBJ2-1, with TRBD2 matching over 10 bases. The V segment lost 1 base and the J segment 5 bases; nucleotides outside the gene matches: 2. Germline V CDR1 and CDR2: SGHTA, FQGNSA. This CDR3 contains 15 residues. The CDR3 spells CASSLGLAGDNEQFF. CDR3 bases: TGTGCCAGCAGCTTAGGTCTAGCGGGGGACAATGAGCAGTTCTTC.

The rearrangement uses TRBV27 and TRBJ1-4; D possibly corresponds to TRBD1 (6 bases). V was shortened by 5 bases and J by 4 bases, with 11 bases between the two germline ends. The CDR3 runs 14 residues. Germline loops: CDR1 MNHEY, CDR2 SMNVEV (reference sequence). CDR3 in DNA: TGTGCCAGCAGTCTCACAGGGTTTAATGAAAAACTGTTTTTT. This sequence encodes CASSLTGFNEKLFF.

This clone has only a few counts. CDR3 protein: CASRGLWTANPYEQYF. The CDR3, as DNA: TGTGCCAGCAGGGGGCTTTGGACAGCCAACCCCTACGAGCAGTACTTC. This chain links TRBV27 with TRBJ2-7; TRBD1 might be the D (6 bases). This CDR3 comprises 16 residues. Germline CDR1 and CDR2: MNHEY and SMNVEV (reference sequence). Trimming pared 6 bases from V and 2 bases from J, leaving 20 bases between.

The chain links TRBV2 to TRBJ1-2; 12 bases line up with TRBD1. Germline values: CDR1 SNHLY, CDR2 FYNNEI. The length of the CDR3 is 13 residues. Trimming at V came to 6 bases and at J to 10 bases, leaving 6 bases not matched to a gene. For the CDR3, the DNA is TGTGCCAGCAGGGAGGGACAGGGGGCTAACTACACCTTC. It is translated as CASREGQGANYTF.

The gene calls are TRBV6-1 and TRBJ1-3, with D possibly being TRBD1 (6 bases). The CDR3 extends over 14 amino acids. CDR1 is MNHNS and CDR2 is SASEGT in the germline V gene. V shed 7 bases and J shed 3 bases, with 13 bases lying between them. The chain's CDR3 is CASIAQGIGNTIYF. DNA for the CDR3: TGTGCCAGCATTGCACAGGGCATTGGAAACACCATATATTTT.

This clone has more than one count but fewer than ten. The CDR3 nucleotides read TGTGCCAGCAGCTCACAATCAGGGGACCAAGAGACCCAGTACTTC. This encodes CASSSQSGDQETQYF. The V call is TRBV21-1, the J call TRBJ2-5; the table names TRBD1, a call not compared with the DNA. TRBV21-1 is marked as a pseudogene. This CDR3 contains 15 residues.

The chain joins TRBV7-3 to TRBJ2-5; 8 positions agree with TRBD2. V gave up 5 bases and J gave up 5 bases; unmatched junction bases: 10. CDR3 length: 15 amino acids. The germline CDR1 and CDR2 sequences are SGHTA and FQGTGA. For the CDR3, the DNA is TGTGCCAGCAGCCAGAGCGGGGGTGAGGGCGAGACCCAGTACTTC. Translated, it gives CASSQSGGEGETQYF.

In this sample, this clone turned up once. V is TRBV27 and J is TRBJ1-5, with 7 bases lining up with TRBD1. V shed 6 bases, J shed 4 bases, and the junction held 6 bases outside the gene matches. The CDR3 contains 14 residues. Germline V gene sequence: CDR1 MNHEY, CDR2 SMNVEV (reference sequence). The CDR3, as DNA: TGTGCCAGCAGACTGACAGGGAGTAATCAGCCCCAGCATTTT. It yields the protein CASRLTGSNQPQHF.

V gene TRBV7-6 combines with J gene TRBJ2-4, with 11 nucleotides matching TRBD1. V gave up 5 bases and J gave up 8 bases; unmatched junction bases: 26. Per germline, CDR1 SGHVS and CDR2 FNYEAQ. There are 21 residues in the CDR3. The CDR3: CASSPENPGQGVVASGHIQYF. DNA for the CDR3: TGTGCCAGCAGCCCAGAGAATCCGGGACAGGGGGTTGTCGCTTCCGGACACATTCAGTACTTC.

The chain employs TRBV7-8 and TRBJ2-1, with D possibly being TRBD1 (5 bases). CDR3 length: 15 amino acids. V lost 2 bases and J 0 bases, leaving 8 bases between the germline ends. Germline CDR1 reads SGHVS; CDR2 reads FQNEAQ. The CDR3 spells CASSLHRRSYNEQFF. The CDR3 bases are TGTGCCAGCAGCTTACACAGGCGCTCCTACAATGAGCAGTTCTTC.

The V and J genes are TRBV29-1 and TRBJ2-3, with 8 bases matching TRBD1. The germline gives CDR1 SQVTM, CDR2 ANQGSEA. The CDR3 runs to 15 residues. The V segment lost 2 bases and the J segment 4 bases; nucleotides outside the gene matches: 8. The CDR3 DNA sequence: TGCAGCGTTGAAAGGGCGGACAGGGCTTCAGATACGCAGTATTTT. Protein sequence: CSVERADRASDTQYF.

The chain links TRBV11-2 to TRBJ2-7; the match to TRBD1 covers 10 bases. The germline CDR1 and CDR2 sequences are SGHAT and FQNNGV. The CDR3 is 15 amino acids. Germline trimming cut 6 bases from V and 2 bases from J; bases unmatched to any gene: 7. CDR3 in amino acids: CASSLTGTGAYEQYF. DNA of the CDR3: TGTGCCAGCAGTTTAACCGGGACAGGGGCCTACGAGCAGTACTTC.

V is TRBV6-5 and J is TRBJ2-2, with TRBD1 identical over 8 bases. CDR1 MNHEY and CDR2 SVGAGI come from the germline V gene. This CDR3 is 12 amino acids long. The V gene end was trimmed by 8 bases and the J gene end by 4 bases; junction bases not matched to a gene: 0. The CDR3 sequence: CASDRGTGELFF. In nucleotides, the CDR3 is TGTGCCAGCGACAGGGGCACCGGGGAGCTGTTTTTT.

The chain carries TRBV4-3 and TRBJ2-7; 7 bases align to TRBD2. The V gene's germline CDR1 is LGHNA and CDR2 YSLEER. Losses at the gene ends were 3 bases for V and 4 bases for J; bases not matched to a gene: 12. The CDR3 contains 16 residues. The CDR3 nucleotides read TGCGCCAGCAGCCATTACTGGGGCGGGGGAAGTTACGAGCAGTACTTC. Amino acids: CASSHYWGGGSYEQYF.